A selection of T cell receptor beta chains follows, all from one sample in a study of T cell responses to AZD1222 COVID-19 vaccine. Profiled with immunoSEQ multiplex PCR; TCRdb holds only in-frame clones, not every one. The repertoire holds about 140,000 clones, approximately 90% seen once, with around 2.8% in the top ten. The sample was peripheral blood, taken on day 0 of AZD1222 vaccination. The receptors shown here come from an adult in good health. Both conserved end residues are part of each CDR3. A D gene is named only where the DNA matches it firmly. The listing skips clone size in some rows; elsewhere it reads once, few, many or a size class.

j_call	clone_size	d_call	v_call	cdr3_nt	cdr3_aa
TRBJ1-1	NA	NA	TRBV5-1	TGCGCCAGCAGCTTCGGGACCAACACTGAAGCTTTCTTT	CASSFGTNTEAFF
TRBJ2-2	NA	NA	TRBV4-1	TGCGCCAGCAGCCAAAATCTGGTGAACACCGGGGAGCTGTTTTTT	CASSQNLVNTGELFF
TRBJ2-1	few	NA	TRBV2	TGTGCCAGCTGTCCGGGACTCCTCTACAATGAGCAGTTCTTC	CASCPGLLYNEQFF
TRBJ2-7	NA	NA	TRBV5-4	TGTGCCAGCAGCTTGAAACGGGGCGGAGGGACCTACGAGCAGTACTTC	CASSLKRGGGTYEQYF
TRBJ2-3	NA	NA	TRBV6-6	TGTGCCAGCATTCGTTTTTCCACCCTTTTTAGCACAGATACGCAGTATTTT	CASIRFSTLFSTDTQYF
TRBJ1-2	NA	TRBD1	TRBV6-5	TGTGCCAGCAGTAACACCGGGACAGGGACGGAGGGCTACACCTTC	CASSNTGTGTEGYTF
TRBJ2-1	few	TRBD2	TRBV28	TGTGCCACCCTCATAGCGGGAGGGCCTGGGAATGAGCAGTTCTTC	CATLIAGGPGNEQFF
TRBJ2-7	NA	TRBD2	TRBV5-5	TGTGCCAGCAGCCTTAGACTAGCGGGATTTAGCGAGCAGTACTTC	CASSLRLAGFSEQYF
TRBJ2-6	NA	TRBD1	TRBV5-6	TGTGCCAGTCTCGGGGACAGGGTCCCCTCTGGGGCCAACGTCCTGACTTTC	CASLGDRVPSGANVLTF
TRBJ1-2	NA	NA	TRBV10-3	TGTGCCATCAGTGGGGTGGGCTATGGCTACACCTTC	CAISGVGYGYTF
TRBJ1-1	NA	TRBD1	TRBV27	TGTGCCAGCTGGCAGGGGGGCACTGAAGCTTTCTTT	CASWQGGTEAFF
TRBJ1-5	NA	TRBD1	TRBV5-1	TGCGCCAGCCGGACAGGGGTGGGTCAGCCCCAGCATTTT	CASRTGVGQPQHF
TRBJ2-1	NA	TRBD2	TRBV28	TGTGCCAGCAGTTTATGGGCAGCGGGAGGGCCCTACAATGAGCAGTTCTTC	CASSLWAAGGPYNEQFF
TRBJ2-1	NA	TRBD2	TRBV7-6	TGTGCCAGCAGCCCACGGACTAGCGGGAGTTCCTACAATGAGCAGTTCTTC	CASSPRTSGSSYNEQFF
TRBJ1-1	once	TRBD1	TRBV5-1	TGCGCCAGCAGCTGGACAGGGAATGAAGCTTTCTTT	CASSWTGNEAFF
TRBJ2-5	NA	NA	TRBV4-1	TGCGCCAGCAGCCAATATATACCGGGGGAGACCCAGTACTTC	CASSQYIPGETQYF
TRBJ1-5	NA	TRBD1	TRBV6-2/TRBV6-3	TGTGCCAGCAGTTTGACAGGGGGAAACCAGCCCCAGCATTTT	CASSLTGGNQPQHF
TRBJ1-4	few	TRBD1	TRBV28	TGTGCCAGCAGTGTCAGCATAGGGACAGCAACTAATGAAAAACTGTTTTTT	CASSVSIGTATNEKLFF
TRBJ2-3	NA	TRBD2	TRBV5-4	TGTGCCACCCGGACTAGCGGCTTCACAGATACGCAGTATTTT	CATRTSGFTDTQYF
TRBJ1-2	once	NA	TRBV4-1	TGCGCCAGCAGCCAAATGGCGGGCGGGCACAGCCAGAACTATGGCTACACCTTC	CASSQMAGGHSQNYGYTF
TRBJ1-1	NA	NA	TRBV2	TGTGCCAGCAGTCCCACAGTGAACACTGAAGCTTTCTTT	CASSPTVNTEAFF
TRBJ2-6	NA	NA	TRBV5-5	TGTGCCAGCAGCCCTATAGGGACACCAATTATGGGGGCCAACGTCCTGACTTTC	CASSPIGTPIMGANVLTF
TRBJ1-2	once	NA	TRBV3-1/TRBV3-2	TGTGCCAGCAGCCAAGGAGGTGCAGGGAGGAATGGCTACACCTTC	CASSQGGAGRNGYTF
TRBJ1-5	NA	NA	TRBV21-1	TGTGCCAGCAGCGCGGATGGTGTGGGGGTTGTTCCACCCCAGCATTTT	CASSADGVGVVPPQHF
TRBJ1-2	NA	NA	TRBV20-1	TGCAGTGCTAGTGGCGGGGCCGACGTCTATGGCTACACCTTC	CSASGGADVYGYTF
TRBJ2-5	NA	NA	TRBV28	TGTGCCAGCAGTCGTACAGAGACCCAGTACTTC	CASSRTETQYF
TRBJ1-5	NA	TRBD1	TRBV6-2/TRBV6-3	TGTGCCAGCAGTTACTCGACGACAGGGAAGTATTGGGGTCAGCCCCAGCATTTT	CASSYSTTGKYWGQPQHF
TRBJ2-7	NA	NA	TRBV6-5	TGTGCCAGCAGAATCAAGGACGGAGCCTACGAGCAGTACTTC	CASRIKDGAYEQYF
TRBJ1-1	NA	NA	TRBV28	TGTGCCAGCAGTCCCAGACTGAACACTGAAGCTTTCTTT	CASSPRLNTEAFF
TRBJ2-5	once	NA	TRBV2	TGTGCCAGCAGTGAGGGCTGGAAAGAGACCCAGTACTTC	CASSEGWKETQYF
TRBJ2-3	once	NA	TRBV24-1	TGTGCCACCAGTTTGTCTGGGGACACAGATACGCAGTATTTT	CATSLSGDTDTQYF
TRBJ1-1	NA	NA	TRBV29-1	TGCAGCGTTGAATTCCATCGGGGCGATGAAGCTTTCTTT	CSVEFHRGDEAFF
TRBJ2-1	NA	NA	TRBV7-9	TGTGCCAGCAGCTCTCTGCATTCCTACAATGAGCAGTTCTTC	CASSSLHSYNEQFF
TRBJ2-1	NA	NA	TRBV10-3	TGTGCCATCAGTGAGGTGAGATACAATGAGCAGTTCTTC	CAISEVRYNEQFF
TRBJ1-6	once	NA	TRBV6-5	TGTGCCAGCAGTTTAAGGGGGAACTCACCCCTCCACTTT	CASSLRGNSPLHF
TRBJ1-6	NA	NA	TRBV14	TGTGCCAGCAGTCATCGACACGGCTCCTATAATTCACCCCTCCACTTT	CASSHRHGSYNSPLHF
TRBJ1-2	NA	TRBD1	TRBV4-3	TGCGCCAGCAGCCAAGATTGGGGACAGGACTCTGGCTACACCTTC	CASSQDWGQDSGYTF
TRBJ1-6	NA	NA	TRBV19	TGTGCCAGTAGTATCGGGAGAGATTCACCCCTCCACTTT	CASSIGRDSPLHF
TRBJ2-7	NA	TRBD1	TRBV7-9	TGTGCCAGCAGCCACGAGAGGACAGGGGTGCCTCTCGAGCAGTACTTC	CASSHERTGVPLEQYF
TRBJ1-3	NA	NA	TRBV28	TGTGCCGTCGGCGCCGGAAACACCATATATTTT	CAVGAGNTIYF
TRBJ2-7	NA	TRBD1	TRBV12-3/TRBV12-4	TGTGCCAGCAGCAACAGGGGGCCTGAGCAGTACTTC	CASSNRGPEQYF
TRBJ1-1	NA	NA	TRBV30	TGTGCCTGGAGCCACGAATATGGGTCGGGTGCTTTCTTT	CAWSHEYGSGAFF
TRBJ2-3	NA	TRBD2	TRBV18	TGTGCCAGCTCACTCACCGGGACGTACCTCACTAGCGGCACAGATACGCAGTATTTT	CASSLTGTYLTSGTDTQYF
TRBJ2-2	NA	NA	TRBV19	TGTGCCACCGAGAGGCTTGGGGGACCAGAAACCGGGGAGCTGTTTTTT	CATERLGGPETGELFF
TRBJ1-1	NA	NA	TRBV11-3	TGTGCCAGCAGCCGACAGGCCGTGGCTTTCTTT	CASSRQAVAFF
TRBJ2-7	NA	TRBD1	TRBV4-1	TGCGCCAGCAGCCAGGGTCGACAGGGTAGGTTATATGCCTACGAGCAGTACTTC	CASSQGRQGRLYAYEQYF
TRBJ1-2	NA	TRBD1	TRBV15	TGTGCCACCAGCGTCTCAGGGGGCCACTATGGCTACACCTTC	CATSVSGGHYGYTF
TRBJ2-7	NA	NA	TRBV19	TGTGCCAGTAGTATGTTCGCTAACTACGAGCAGTACTTC	CASSMFANYEQYF
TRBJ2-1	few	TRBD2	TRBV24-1	TGTGCCACCAGCTCCATAGCGGGGACCTCCTACAATGAGCAGTTCTTC	CATSSIAGTSYNEQFF
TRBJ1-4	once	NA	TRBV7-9	TGTGCCAGCAGCCCAAAGGGCGCGGTGGGGGCTGAAAAACTGTTTTTT	CASSPKGAVGAEKLFF
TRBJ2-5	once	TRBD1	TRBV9	TGTGCCAGCAGCGTAGGTAGGGGGACAGAGTGGGAGACCCAGTACTTC	CASSVGRGTEWETQYF
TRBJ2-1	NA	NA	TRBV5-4	TGTGCCAGCAGCTTTGGACAGATCTCCTACAATGAGCAGTTCTTC	CASSFGQISYNEQFF
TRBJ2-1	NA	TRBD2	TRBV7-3	TGTGCCAGCAGCTTAAAAGCGGGAGGGCCAGGGAATGAGCAGTTCTTC	CASSLKAGGPGNEQFF